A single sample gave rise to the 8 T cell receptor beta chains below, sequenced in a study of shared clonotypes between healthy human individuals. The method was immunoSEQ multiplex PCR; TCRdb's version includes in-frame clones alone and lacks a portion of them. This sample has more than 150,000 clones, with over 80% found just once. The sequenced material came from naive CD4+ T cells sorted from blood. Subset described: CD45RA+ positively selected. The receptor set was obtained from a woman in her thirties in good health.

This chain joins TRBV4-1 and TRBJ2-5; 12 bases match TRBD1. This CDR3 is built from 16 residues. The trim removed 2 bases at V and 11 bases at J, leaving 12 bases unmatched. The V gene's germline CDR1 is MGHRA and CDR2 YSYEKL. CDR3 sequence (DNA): TGCGCCAGCAGCCAACTCCCGGGACAGGGGGCTTGGGAGCAGTACTTC. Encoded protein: CASSQLPGQGAWEQYF.

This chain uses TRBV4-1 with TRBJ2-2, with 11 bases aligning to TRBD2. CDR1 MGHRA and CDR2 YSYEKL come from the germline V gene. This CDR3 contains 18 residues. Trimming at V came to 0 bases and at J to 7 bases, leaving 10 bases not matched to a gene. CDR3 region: CASSQDSTSGSKGGELFF. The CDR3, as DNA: TGCGCCAGCAGCCAAGATTCCACTAGCGGGAGCAAAGGCGGGGAGCTGTTTTTT.

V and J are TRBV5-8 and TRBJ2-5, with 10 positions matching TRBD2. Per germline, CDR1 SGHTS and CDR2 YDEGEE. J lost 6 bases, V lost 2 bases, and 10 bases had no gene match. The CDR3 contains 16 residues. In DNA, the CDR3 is TGTGCCAGCAGCTTATGGCCAGCGGGAGGGGGGAAGACCCAGTACTTC. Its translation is CASSLWPAGGGKTQYF.

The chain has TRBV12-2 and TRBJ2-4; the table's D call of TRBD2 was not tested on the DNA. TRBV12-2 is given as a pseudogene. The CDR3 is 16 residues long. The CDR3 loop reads CASRFTSGRAKNIQYF. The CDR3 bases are TGTGCAAGTCGCTTTACCAGCGGAAGGGCCAAAAACATTCAGTACTTC.

The DNA of the CDR3 is TGCGCCAGCAGCTGGACATCGGAACCTGGAAACACCATATATTTT. It encodes CASSWTSEPGNTIYF. The chain uses TRBV5-1 and TRBJ1-3, with D possibly matching TRBD1 (5 bases). The CDR3 covers 15 residues. CDR1 is SGHRS, CDR2 YFSETQ, per germline. V lost 3 bases to trimming and J lost 2 bases, with 12 bases between them.

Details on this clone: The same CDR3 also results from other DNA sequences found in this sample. DNA of the CDR3: TGCGCCAGCAGCTTGGGCGACAGGTATAATGAGCAGTTCTTC. Translated: CASSLGDRYNEQFF. The chain uses TRBV5-1 and TRBJ2-1, with D possibly TRBD1 on 6 matching bases. The CDR3 covers 14 residues. CDR1 and CDR2 (germline): SGHRS, YFSETQ. The ends were cut back, 0 bases at V and 7 bases at J, with 11 bases in the middle.

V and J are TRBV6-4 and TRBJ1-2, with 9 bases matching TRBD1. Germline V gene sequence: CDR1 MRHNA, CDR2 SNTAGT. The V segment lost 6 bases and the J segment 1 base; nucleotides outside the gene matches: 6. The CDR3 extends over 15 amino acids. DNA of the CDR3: TGTGCCAGCAGGAAGGGGACAGGGAATAACTATGGCTACACCTTC. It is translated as CASRKGTGNNYGYTF.

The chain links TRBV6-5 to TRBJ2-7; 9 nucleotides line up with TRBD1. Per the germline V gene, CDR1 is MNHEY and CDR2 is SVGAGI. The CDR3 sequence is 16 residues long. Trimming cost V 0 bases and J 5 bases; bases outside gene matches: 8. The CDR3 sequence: CASSYSSETGGDEQYF. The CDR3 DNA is TGTGCCAGCAGTTACTCTTCCGAGACAGGGGGGGACGAGCAGTACTTC.